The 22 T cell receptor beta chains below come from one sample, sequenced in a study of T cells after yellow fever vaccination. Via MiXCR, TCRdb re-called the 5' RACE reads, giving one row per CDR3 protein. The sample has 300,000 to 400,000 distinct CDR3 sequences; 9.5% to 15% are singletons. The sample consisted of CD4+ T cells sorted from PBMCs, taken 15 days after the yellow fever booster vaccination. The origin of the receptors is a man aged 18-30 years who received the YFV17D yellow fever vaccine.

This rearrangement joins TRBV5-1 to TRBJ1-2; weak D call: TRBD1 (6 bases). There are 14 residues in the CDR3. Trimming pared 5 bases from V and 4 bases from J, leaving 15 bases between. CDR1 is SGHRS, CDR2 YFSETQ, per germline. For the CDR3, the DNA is TGCGCCAGCAGGCCAACACAGGGTGGCTATGGCTACACCTTC. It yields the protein CASRPTQGGYGYTF. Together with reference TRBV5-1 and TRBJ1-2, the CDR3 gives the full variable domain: KAGVTQTPRYLIKTRGQQVTLSCSPISGHRSVSWYQQTPGQGLQFLFEYFSETQRNKGNFPGRFSGRQFSNSRSEMNVSTLELGDSALYLCASRPTQGGYGYTFGSGTRLTVV.

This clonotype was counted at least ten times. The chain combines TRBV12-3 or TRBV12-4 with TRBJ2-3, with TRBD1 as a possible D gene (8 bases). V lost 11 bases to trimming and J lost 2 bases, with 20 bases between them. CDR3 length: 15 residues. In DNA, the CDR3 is TGTGCCCTTCGGCGGGGGACAGGCACCACAGATACGCAGTATTTT. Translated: CALRRGTGTTDTQYF.

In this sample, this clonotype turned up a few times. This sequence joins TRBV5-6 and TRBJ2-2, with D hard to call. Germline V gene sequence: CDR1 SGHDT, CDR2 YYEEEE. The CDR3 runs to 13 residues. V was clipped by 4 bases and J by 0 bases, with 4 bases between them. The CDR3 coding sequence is TGTGCCAGCAGCCCCGCGAACACCGGGGAGCTGTTTTTT. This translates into CASSPANTGELFF.

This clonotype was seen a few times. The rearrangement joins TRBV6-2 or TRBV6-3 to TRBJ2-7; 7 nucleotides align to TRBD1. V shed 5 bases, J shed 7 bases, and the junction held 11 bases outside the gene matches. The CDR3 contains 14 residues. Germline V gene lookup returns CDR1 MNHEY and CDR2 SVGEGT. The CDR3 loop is CASSPGTVPREQYV. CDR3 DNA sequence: TGTGCCAGCAGTCCAGGGACAGTCCCCCGGGAGCAGTACGTC.

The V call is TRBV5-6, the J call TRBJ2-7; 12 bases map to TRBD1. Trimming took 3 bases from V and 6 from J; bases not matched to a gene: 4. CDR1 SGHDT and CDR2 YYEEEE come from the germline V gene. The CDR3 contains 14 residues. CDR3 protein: CASSSTGQGAEQYF. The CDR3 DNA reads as TGTGCCAGCAGCTCGACGGGACAGGGGGCCGAGCAGTACTTC.

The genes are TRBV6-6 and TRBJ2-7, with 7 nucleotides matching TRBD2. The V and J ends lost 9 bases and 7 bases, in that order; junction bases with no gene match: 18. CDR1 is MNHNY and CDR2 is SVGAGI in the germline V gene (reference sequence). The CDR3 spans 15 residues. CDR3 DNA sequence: TGTGCCAGTCTGGGGGGGGGGAAAGAGGGGATGGAGCAGTACTTC. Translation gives CASLGGGKEGMEQYF.

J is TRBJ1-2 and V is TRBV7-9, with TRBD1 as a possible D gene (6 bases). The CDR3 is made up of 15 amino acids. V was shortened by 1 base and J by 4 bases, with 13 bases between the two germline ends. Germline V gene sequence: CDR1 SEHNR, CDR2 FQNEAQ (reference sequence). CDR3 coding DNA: TGTGCCAGCAGCTTAGAAGGGGGGAACAGCTATGGCTACACCTTC. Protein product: CASSLEGGNSYGYTF.

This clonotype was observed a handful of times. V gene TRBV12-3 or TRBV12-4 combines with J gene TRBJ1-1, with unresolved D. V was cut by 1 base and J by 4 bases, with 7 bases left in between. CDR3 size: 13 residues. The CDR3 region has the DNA TGTGCCAGCAGTTTAGGGGAACGCACTGAAGCTTTCTTT. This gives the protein CASSLGERTEAFF.

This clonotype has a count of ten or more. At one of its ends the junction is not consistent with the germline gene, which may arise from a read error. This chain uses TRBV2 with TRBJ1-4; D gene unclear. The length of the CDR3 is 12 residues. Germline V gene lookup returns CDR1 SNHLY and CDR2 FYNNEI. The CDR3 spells CASSPLETGVHF. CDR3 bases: TGTGCCAGCAGTCCCTTGGAGACGGGTGTCCATTTT.

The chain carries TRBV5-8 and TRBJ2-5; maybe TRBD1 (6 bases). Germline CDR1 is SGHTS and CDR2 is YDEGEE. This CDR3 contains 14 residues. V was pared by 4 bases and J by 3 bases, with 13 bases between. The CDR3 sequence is CASSRQDRKETQYF. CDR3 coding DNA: TGTGCCAGCAGCCGGCAGGACAGAAAAGAGACCCAGTACTTC.

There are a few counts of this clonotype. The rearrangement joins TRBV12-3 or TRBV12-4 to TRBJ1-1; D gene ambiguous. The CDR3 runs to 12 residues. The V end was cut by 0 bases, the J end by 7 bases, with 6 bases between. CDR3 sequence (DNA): TGTGCCAGCAGTTTAGCGCGGGTTGAAGCTTTCTTT. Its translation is CASSLARVEAFF.

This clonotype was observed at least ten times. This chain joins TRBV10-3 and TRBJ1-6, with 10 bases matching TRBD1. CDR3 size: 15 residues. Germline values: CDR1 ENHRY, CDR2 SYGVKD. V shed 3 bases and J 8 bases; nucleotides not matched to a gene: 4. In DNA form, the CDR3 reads TGTGCCATCAGTGATGGGGACAGGGGTGATTCACCCCTCCACTTT. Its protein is CAISDGDRGDSPLHF.

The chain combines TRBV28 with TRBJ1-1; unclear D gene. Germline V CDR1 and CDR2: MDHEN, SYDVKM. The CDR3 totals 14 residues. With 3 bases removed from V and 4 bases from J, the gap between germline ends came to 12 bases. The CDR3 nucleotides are TGTGCCAGCAGTTTGCGGGTCGGATCCACTGAAGCTTTCTTT. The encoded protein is CASSLRVGSTEAFF. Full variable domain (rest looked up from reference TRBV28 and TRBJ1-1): DVKVTQSSRYLVKRTGEKVFLECVQDMDHENMFWYRQDPGLGLRLIYFSYDVKMKEKGDIPEGYSVSREKKERFSLILESASTNQTSMYLCASSLRVGSTEAFFGQGTRLTVV.

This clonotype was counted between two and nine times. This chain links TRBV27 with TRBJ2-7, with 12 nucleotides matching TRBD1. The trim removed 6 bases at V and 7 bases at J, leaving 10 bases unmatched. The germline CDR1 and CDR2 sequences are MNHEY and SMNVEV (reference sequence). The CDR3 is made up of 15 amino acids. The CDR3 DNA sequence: TGTGCCAGCAGGGCGCCGGGACAGGGGGCGTGGGAGCAGTACTTC. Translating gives CASRAPGQGAWEQYF.

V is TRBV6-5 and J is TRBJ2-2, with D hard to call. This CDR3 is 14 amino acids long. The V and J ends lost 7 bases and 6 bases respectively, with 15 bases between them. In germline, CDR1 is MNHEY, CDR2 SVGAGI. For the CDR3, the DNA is TGTGCCAGCAAACCATCATTATACCCCGGGGAGCTGTTTTTT. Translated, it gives CASKPSLYPGELFF.

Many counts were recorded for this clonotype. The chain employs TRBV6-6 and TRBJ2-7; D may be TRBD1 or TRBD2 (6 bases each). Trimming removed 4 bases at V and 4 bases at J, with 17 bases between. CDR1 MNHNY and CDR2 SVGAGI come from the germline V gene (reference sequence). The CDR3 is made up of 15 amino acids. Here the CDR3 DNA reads TGTGCCAGCAGTTCCAGAGTTGGAGGGGGATACGAGCAGTACGTC. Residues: CASSSRVGGGYEQYV.

Written as DNA, the CDR3 is TGCAGTGCTATCAACATCGGACCTGGGGCCAACGTCCTGACTTTC. As protein: CSAINIGPGANVLTF. The V call is TRBV20-1, the J call TRBJ2-6; D ambiguous. Trimming removed 4 bases from V and 2 bases from J, with 12 bases in between. Germline loops: CDR1 DFQATT, CDR2 SNEGSKA (reference sequence). The CDR3 runs to 15 residues.

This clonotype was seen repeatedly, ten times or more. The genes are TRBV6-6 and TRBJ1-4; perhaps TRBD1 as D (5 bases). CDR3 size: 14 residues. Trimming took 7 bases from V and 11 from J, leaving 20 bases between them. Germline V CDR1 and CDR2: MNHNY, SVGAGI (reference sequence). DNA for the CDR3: TGTGCCAGCACCACCAGTTGGGGGGAGGTCAAACTGTTTTTT. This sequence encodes CASTTSWGEVKLFF.

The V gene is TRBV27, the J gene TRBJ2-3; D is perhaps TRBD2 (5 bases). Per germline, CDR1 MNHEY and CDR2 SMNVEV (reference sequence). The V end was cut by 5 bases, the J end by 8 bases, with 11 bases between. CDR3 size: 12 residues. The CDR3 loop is CASSISGGTQYF. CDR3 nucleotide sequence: TGTGCCAGCAGTATCTCAGGAGGTACGCAGTATTTT.

CDR3 sequence reads: CASSANHGELFF. The CDR3 DNA reads TGTGCCAGCAGCGCAAACCACGGGGAGCTGTTTTTT. The chain recombines TRBV3-1 with TRBJ2-2; D is uncertain. Per germline, CDR1 LGHDT and CDR2 YNNKEL (reference sequence). This CDR3 is 12 amino acids long. V dropped 5 bases and J dropped 7 bases, with 8 bases sitting between them.

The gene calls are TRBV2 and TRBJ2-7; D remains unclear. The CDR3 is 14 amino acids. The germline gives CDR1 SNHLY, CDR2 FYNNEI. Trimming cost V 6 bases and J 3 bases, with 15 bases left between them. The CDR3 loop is CASRRVTLSYEQYV. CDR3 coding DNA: TGTGCCAGCAGGCGCGTCACCTTAAGCTACGAGCAGTACGTC.

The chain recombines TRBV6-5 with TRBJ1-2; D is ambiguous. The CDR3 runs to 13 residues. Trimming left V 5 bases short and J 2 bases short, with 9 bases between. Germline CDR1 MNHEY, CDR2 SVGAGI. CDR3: CASSNGPNYGYTF. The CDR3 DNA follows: TGTGCCAGCAGTAATGGACCGAACTATGGCTACACCTTC.